What follows is one T cell receptor beta chain and its context. Its cognate antigen is unknown. This CDR3 has 15 residues. V was trimmed by 1 base and J by 0 bases, leaving 7 bases between them. Per germline, CDR1 SGHAT and CDR2 FQNNGV. CD45RO negativity and positive selection for CCR7 defined naive CD8 cells, a population that excluded terminally differentiated effector memory CD45RA+ cells. This table comes from immunoSEQ multiplex PCR, and its TCRdb copy is limited to in-frame clones, with some not included. The table includes 2 million to 2.5 million clones, about 95% detected once. This sample stems from a study of shared clonotypes between healthy human individuals. Study observations and caveats: Naive CD4 clonotypes overlapped across a handful of donors at about 5.3%.

The receptor was isolated from a young man in good health. Specimen: naive CD8+ T cells sorted from blood. The genes are TRBV11-2 and TRBJ2-4, with D tentatively TRBD2 (6 bases). The CDR3 nucleotides are TGTGCCAGCAGCTTAGTAGCGGTAGCCAAAAACATTCAGTACTTC. Protein: CASSLVAVAKNIQYF.